This entry features one T cell receptor beta chain sequence. Its antigen is unidentified. Healthy Caucasians supplied all donations. The CDR3 is 14 amino acids. Germline CDR1 is SEHNR and CDR2 is FQNEAQ (reference sequence). The ends were cut back, 0 bases at V and 5 bases at J, with 11 bases in the middle. These data belong to a study of identical twins. Whole-study results and caveats: With abundant cord blood beta clonotypes, insertions were fewer; memory repertoires showed no such pattern. Models predicted less out-of-frame TCR alpha sharing in monozygotic twins than was found.

Via MiXCR, TCRdb re-called the 5' RACE reads, giving one row per CDR3 protein. Of roughly 230,000 distinct CDR3 sequences in the sample, around 8% were seen once. Separately, the same data were catalogued under a study of yellow fever vaccine responses in identical twins.

The sequencing input was CD8+ T cells sorted from blood. The rearrangement joins TRBV7-9 to TRBJ2-7; D may be TRBD2 (6 bases). The TCR comes from a woman aged 18-29 years in good health. The DNA for the CDR3 is TGTGCCAGCAGCTTAGCGGGACTTCACAACGAGCAGTACTTC. This gives the protein CASSLAGLHNEQYF.